The 10 T cell receptor beta chains presented below share a single source sample, sequenced in a study of shared clonotypes between healthy human individuals (dated by TCRdb to about 2020). The receptor library was made with the immunoSEQ multiplex PCR assay. TCRdb retrieved this table from immuneACCESS and kept in-frame rearrangements only. Not all clones are present; in checked studies, unresolved V genes account for under half, and no reason is known for the remainder. In this sample the table shows roughly 2,500,000 clones, roughly 93% of which occur a single time. The ten largest make up 0.36% of the sample. The source material was naive CD4+ T cells from PBMCs. The meaning of the sample's cell subset or site label: CD45RA+ positively selected. These receptor sequences come from a man aged 18 to 35 in good health. Some clones in this sample may be carry-over from other donors' samples.

The gene calls are TRBV6-5 and TRBJ2-7; 7 bases match TRBD2. With 6 bases clipped from V and 3 bases from J, the junction kept 5 bases outside the gene matches. This CDR3 spans 13 amino acids. CDR1 and CDR2 from the germline V gene are MNHEY and SVGAGI. CDR3 sequence reads: CASRRGDDYEQYF. CDR3 nucleotide sequence: TGTGCCAGCAGACGGGGGGATGACTACGAGCAGTACTTC.

In nucleotides, the CDR3 is TGCGCCAGCAGCTTGCAACGGACCAGAGGGGCAGATACGCAGTATTTT. Translating gives CASSLQRTRGADTQYF. The chain combines TRBV5-1 with TRBJ2-3; either TRBD1 or TRBD2 may supply D (5 bases each). There are 16 residues in the CDR3. V was pared by 1 base and J by 4 bases, with 16 bases between. Germline CDR1 SGHRS, CDR2 YFSETQ.

The V call is TRBV18, the J call TRBJ2-5; 14 positions agree with TRBD2. Germline CDR1 KGHSH, CDR2 LQKENI. The CDR3 spans 16 residues. V shed 3 bases and J 9 bases; nucleotides not matched to a gene: 9. The CDR3 spells CASSPRGLAGGGAQYF. The CDR3 nucleotides are TGTGCCAGCTCACCTCGCGGACTAGCGGGAGGTGGGGCCCAGTACTTC.

This clone was recorded once. The chain has TRBV15 and TRBJ2-1; 9 bases fit TRBD2. Trimming cost V 5 bases and J 5 bases; bases outside gene matches: 13. This CDR3 is 17 amino acids long. Germline-derived CDR1 and CDR2 are LNHNV and YYDKDF (reference sequence). CDR3 protein: CATSASPGREGNNEQFF. The CDR3, as DNA: TGTGCCACCAGCGCCTCCCCGGGGCGGGAGGGGAACAATGAGCAGTTCTTC.

This sequence joins TRBV2 and TRBJ2-6; D is undetermined. This CDR3 is built from 15 residues. Trimming removed 1 base from V and 0 bases from J, with 4 bases in between. From germline, CDR1 is SNHLY and CDR2 FYNNEI. The CDR3 protein is CASSEGASGANVLTF. Written as DNA, the CDR3 is TGTGCCAGCAGTGAAGGCGCCTCTGGGGCCAACGTCCTGACTTTC.

The sample holds one count of this clone. This CDR3 is also generated by other DNA sequences in the sample. The V call is TRBV18, the J call TRBJ2-7; 12 bases are shared with TRBD1. With 3 bases clipped from V and 5 bases from J, the junction kept 2 bases outside the gene matches. CDR1 and CDR2 from the germline V gene are KGHSH and LQKENI. The CDR3 is 14 residues long. The DNA of the CDR3 is TGTGCCAGCTCACCGGGACAGGGGGCGAACGAGCAGTACTTC. This encodes CASSPGQGANEQYF. The whole variable domain, filled in from reference TRBV18 and TRBJ2-7, reads NAGVMQNPRHLVRRRGQEARLRCSPMKGHSHVYWYRQLPEEGLKFMVYLQKENIIDESGMPKERFSAEFPKEGPSILRIQQVVRGDSAAYFCASSPGQGANEQYFGPGTRLTVT.

This clone was seen a single time. The V call is TRBV29-1, the J call TRBJ2-5; 11 bases agree with TRBD2. The J segment lost 2 bases and the V segment lost 4 bases, leaving 9 bases of the junction unmatched. Per the germline V gene, CDR1 is SQVTM and CDR2 is ANQGSEA. The CDR3 sequence is 16 residues long. CDR3 nucleotides: TGCAGCGTTGTAGGTAGCGGGGGGGACTCTCAAGAGACCCAGTACTTC. This codes for CSVVGSGGDSQETQYF. The variable domain in full, with the rest retrieved from reference TRBV29-1 and TRBJ2-5, is SAVISQKPSRDICQRGTSLTIQCQVDSQVTMMFWYRQQPGQSLTLIATANQGSEATYESGFVIDKFPISRPNLTFSTLTVSNMSPEDSSIYLCSVVGSGGDSQETQYFGPGTRLLVL.

The chain uses TRBV6-6 and TRBJ2-5; D not certain. The CDR3 contains 13 residues. The V end lost 7 bases, the J end lost 4 bases, and 13 bases lay between the germline ends. Germline CDR1 is MNHNY and CDR2 is SVGAGI (reference sequence). CDR3 protein: CASNGVPRETQYF. The CDR3 region has the DNA TGTGCCAGCAATGGAGTCCCCCGAGAGACCCAGTACTTC.

V gene TRBV18 combines with J gene TRBJ1-2, with a weak D call TRBD1 (5 bases). The V end was cut by 0 bases, the J end by 0 bases, with 5 bases between. This CDR3 has 14 amino acids. Germline CDR1 KGHSH, CDR2 LQKENI. The DNA for the CDR3 is TGTGCCAGCTCACCACCGGGGCCTAACTATGGCTACACCTTC. As protein: CASSPPGPNYGYTF.

The J gene is TRBJ1-2, the V gene TRBV7-9; 7 bases fit TRBD1. The germline V gene encodes CDR1 SEHNR and CDR2 FQNEAQ (reference sequence). This CDR3 region has 13 residues. The ends lost 8 bases at V and 4 bases at J; junction bases unmatched: 7. CDR3 amino acids: CASQEGAGYGYTF. CDR3 bases: TGTGCCAGCCAAGAGGGGGCAGGCTATGGCTACACCTTC.